The 26 T cell receptor beta chains below come from one sample, sequenced in a study of low-dose radiotherapy and immunotherapy resistance in tumors (dated by TCRdb to between 2022 and 2023). Sequencing used an Illumina HiSeq 2500. First-strand cDNA was synthesized using Superscript III and a set of TRAV- and TRBV-specific primers, so that both TCRalpha and TCRbeta chains were covered. A roughly 22-cycle PCR with Phusion amplified the TCRs, pairing a constant-region primer with the adapter that was attached to the V primers. TCRdb applied fastp at Q25 and MiXCR to the public reads, then kept only in-frame beta chains. For every CDR3 protein sequence, its rows merge into one entry that carries the most common genes and DNA. The sample profile shows about 58,000 distinct CDR3 sequences; about 23% of them were found once. The biggest ten clones account for about 7% of the sample. The time point label on this specimen signifies: after trial treatment. The treatment or condition label, as the study defines it: LDRT plus nivolumab, ipilimumab, low-dose cyclophosphamide and aspirin (RACIN trial).

The input for sequencing was PBMCs, taken after low-dose radiotherapy plus immunotherapy. These receptors were collected from a male donor with prostate cancer.

This clonotype was counted ten times or more. The chain carries TRBV6-2 or TRBV6-3 and TRBJ2-2; TRBD1 or TRBD2 may be the D gene (5 bases each). Germline-derived CDR1 and CDR2 are MNHEY and SVGEGT. Between the trimmed V and J ends, which lost 2 bases and 5 bases, there was a span of 12 bases. The CDR3 covers 15 residues. The CDR3 protein is CASSYVNEGTGELFF. The CDR3 DNA reads TGTGCCAGCAGTTACGTGAATGAGGGGACCGGGGAGCTGTTTTTT.

This clonotype was seen at least ten times. At one of its ends the junction is not consistent with the germline gene, which may arise from a read error. The rearrangement uses TRBV5-1 and TRBJ2-3; the match to TRBD2 covers 8 bases. The CDR3 extends over 16 amino acids. Germline V gene sequence: CDR1 SGHRS, CDR2 YFSETQ. CDR3 in DNA: TGTGCCAGCAGCTCCCCCGAGCGGGGGCACACAGATACGCAGTATTTT. Protein product: CASSSPERGHTDTQYF.

This clonotype was counted at least ten times. The CDR3, as DNA: TGTGCCAGCAGCTCGCGGACAGGGGGCACAGATACGCAGTATTTT. Translating it yields CASSSRTGGTDTQYF. The chain recombines TRBV11-3 with TRBJ2-3; 9 nucleotides line up with TRBD1. V was clipped by 4 bases and J by 1 base; unmatched bases: 3. The length of the CDR3 is 15 residues. Germline V gene sequence: CDR1 SGHNT, CDR2 YENEEA.

This clonotype appeared many times. J is TRBJ1-2 and V is TRBV19; D not certain. V was trimmed by 1 base and J by 3 bases, leaving 12 bases between them. CDR3 length equals 15 residues. Germline CDR1 and CDR2: LNHDA and SQIVND (reference sequence). The CDR3 reads CASSIAPRADYGYTF. DNA of the CDR3: TGTGCCAGTAGTATAGCTCCCCGCGCGGACTATGGCTACACCTTC.

A few counts support this clonotype. A much larger clone sits a single nucleotide away, making a read error possible. V is TRBV4-3 and J is TRBJ2-7, with TRBD1 as a possible D gene (6 bases). Germline V lookup: CDR1 LGHNA, CDR2 YSLEER. The CDR3 spans 17 residues. CDR3 nucleotides: TGCGCCGGCAGCCAAGATCTAATGGGGGACACGATCTACGAGCAGTACTTC. Translating it yields CAGSQDLMGDTIYEQYF.

This clonotype has ten or more counts. J is TRBJ1-2 and V is TRBV30; 8 nucleotides agree with TRBD1. The trim removed 2 bases at V and 3 bases at J, leaving 5 bases unmatched. The CDR3 consists of 14 residues. Germline V CDR1 and CDR2: GTSNPN, SVGIG (reference sequence). CDR3 sequence: CAWSPQTGDYGYTF. The CDR3 DNA reads TGTGCCTGGAGTCCCCAGACAGGGGACTATGGCTACACCTTC.

This clonotype was counted at least ten times. The chain joins TRBV13 to TRBJ2-2; D gene unclear. The CDR3 spans 15 residues. The germline V gene encodes CDR1 PRHDT and CDR2 FYEKMQ (reference sequence). Trimming took 7 bases from V and 5 from J, leaving 17 bases between them. CDR3 in DNA: TGTGCCAGCATTCGACTGACCGGTTGGACCGGGGAGCTGTTTTTT. Its translation: CASIRLTGWTGELFF.

In regard to this clonotype: This probably arose from a read error, given a far larger clone one base away. The J gene is TRBJ2-7, the V gene TRBV7-3, with a weak D call TRBD1 (5 bases). This CDR3 is built from 13 residues. CDR1 and CDR2 (germline): SGHTA, FQGTGA. Trimming took off 5 bases at V and 7 bases at J, with 15 bases between the two ends. The CDR3 loop is CASSLNSQGEQYF. The CDR3 bases are TGTGCCAGCAGCCTAAATAGCCAGGGTGAGCAGTACTTC.

This clonotype was seen more than once but under ten times. This rearrangement joins TRBV6-2 or TRBV6-3 to TRBJ2-1; possible D gene TRBD2, 5 bases. V shed 5 bases and J shed 9 bases, with 17 bases lying between them. Germline loops: CDR1 MNHEY, CDR2 SVGEGT. This CDR3 comprises 14 residues. The CDR3 spells CASSEGSLAGEQFF. CDR3 DNA: TGTGCCAGCAGTGAGGGCTCTTTGGCCGGTGAGCAGTTCTTC.

This clonotype occurred many times. The chain couples TRBV29-1 to TRBJ1-1, with D perhaps matching TRBD1 (5 bases). CDR3 length: 12 amino acids. V was pared by 5 bases and J by 4 bases, with 11 bases between. CDR1 is SQVTM and CDR2 is ANQGSEA in the germline V gene. DNA for the CDR3: TGCAGCGTTTGGGGGGATGGCACTGAAGCTTTCTTT. Residues: CSVWGDGTEAFF.

This clonotype was recorded many times. CDR3 in DNA: TGCAGCGTTGAGACCCCACGGGGGTTGGCCACTGAAGCTTTCTTT. This codes for CSVETPRGLATEAFF. The chain carries TRBV29-1 and TRBJ1-1; D is perhaps TRBD1 (5 bases). Germline V lookup: CDR1 SQVTM, CDR2 ANQGSEA. V was shortened by 3 bases and J by 4 bases, with 18 bases between the two germline ends. The CDR3 totals 15 residues.

About this clonotype itself: A far larger clone is just one base off, so this is likely a read error. The gene calls are TRBV28 and TRBJ2-1, with TRBD1 matching over 8 bases. This CDR3 is 12 amino acids long. Losses at the gene ends were 6 bases for V and 10 bases for J; bases not matched to a gene: 5. Germline CDR1 MDHEN, CDR2 SYDVKM. The CDR3 sequence: CASSQGAVEQFF. In DNA form, the CDR3 reads TGTGCCAGCAGCCAGGGGGCTGTCGAGCAGTTCTTC.

This clonotype was counted at least ten times. V usage is TRBV7-6 and J usage is TRBJ2-6; D is unclear. V was cut by 4 bases and J by 0 bases, with 7 bases left in between. This CDR3 is built from 15 residues. The germline gives CDR1 SGHVS, CDR2 FNYEAQ. The chain's CDR3 is CASSSALSGANVLTF. In DNA, the CDR3 is TGTGCCAGCAGCTCCGCCCTCTCTGGGGCCAACGTCCTGACTTTC.

The sample holds many counts of this clonotype. The rearrangement joins TRBV12-3 or TRBV12-4 to TRBJ1-1; possible D gene TRBD1, 5 bases. The CDR3 has 14 amino acids. Trimming took 5 bases from V and 3 from J, leaving 13 bases between them. The CDR3 nucleotides read TGTGCCAGCAGTGCCATGGGGGTCTACACTGAAGCTTTCTTT. This translates into CASSAMGVYTEAFF.

This rearrangement joins TRBV28 to TRBJ1-4; D gene ambiguous. The CDR3 spans 13 residues. Trimming stripped 10 bases from V and 3 bases from J, with 12 bases between. Per germline, CDR1 MDHEN and CDR2 SYDVKM. The CDR3 coding sequence is TGTGCCACCATACACAGTTCTAATGAAAAACTGTTTTTT. It is translated as CATIHSSNEKLFF.

This clonotype was found many times. Here the CDR3 reads CASSLGYNEQFF. In DNA, the CDR3 is TGTGCCAGCAGCCTAGGTTACAATGAGCAGTTCTTC. V gene TRBV9 combines with J gene TRBJ2-1; D unclear. In germline, CDR1 is SGDLS, CDR2 YYNGEE. The CDR3 extends over 12 amino acids. V was pared by 4 bases and J by 4 bases, with 6 bases between.

Only a few counts were recorded for this clonotype. The CDR3 sequence: CASSAPGAWDQETQYF. In nucleotides, the CDR3 is TGTGCCAGCAGCGCGCCGGGTGCTTGGGACCAAGAGACCCAGTACTTC. The J gene is TRBJ2-5, the V gene TRBV9; D uncertain. The V gene lost 3 bases and the J gene lost 0 bases, with 15 bases spanning the gap. Germline CDR1 and CDR2: SGDLS and YYNGEE. The CDR3 runs 16 residues. Full variable domain (rest looked up from reference TRBV9 and TRBJ2-5): DSGVTQTPKHLITATGQRVTLRCSPRSGDLSVYWYQQSLDQGLQFLIQYYNGEERAKGNILERFSAQQFPDLHSELNLSSLELGDSALYFCASSAPGAWDQETQYFGPGTRLLVL.

V usage is TRBV2 and J usage is TRBJ2-7; 8 bases map to TRBD2. Germline-derived CDR1 and CDR2 are SNHLY and FYNNEI. V lost 4 bases, J lost 4 bases, and 3 bases stayed unmatched. This CDR3 spans 13 amino acids. DNA of the CDR3: TGTGCCAGCAGTGGGACTAGCCCATACGAGCAGTACTTC. This gives the protein CASSGTSPYEQYF.

The sample holds many counts of this clonotype. The chain has TRBV20-1 and TRBJ2-7, with 8 bases matching TRBD1. With V trimmed by 5 bases and J by 2 bases, 8 bases remained unmatched. CDR3 length: 14 amino acids. Germline V gene sequence: CDR1 DFQATT, CDR2 SNEGSKA (reference sequence). CDR3 DNA sequence: TGCAGTGCTTTGGGACAGGCAAGGACCTACGAGCAGTACTTC. This sequence encodes CSALGQARTYEQYF.

This clonotype showed up many times. This chain uses TRBV14 with TRBJ2-7, with D tentatively TRBD1 or TRBD2 (6 bases each). V lost 4 bases and J 4 bases, leaving 20 bases between the germline ends. Germline CDR1 and CDR2: SGHDN and FVKESK. This CDR3 comprises 16 residues. The CDR3 DNA is TGTGCCAGCAGCCTATTTCCCCGGGGGCCTACATACGAGCAGTACTTC. Translated, it gives CASSLFPRGPTYEQYF.

This clonotype was seen ten or more times. The V gene is TRBV30, the J gene TRBJ2-2, with unresolved D. The germline CDR1 and CDR2 sequences are GTSNPN and SVGIG (reference sequence). Trimming took off 2 bases at V and 4 bases at J, with 11 bases between the two ends. The CDR3 sequence is 14 residues long. The DNA of the CDR3 is TGTGCCTGGAGTTCCGGTGGGTTCACCGGGGAGCTGTTTTTT. Translated, it gives CAWSSGGFTGELFF.

This clonotype showed up many times. The rearrangement links TRBV3-1 to TRBJ2-1; 10 bases are shared with TRBD2. The germline CDR1 and CDR2 sequences are LGHDT and YNNKEL (reference sequence). Trimming cost V 4 bases and J 4 bases; bases outside gene matches: 4. The CDR3 totals 15 residues. The CDR3 region has the DNA TGTGCCAGCAGCCCCAATAGCGGGAGGTACAATGAGCAGTTCTTC. Encoded protein: CASSPNSGRYNEQFF.

This rearrangement joins TRBV20-1 to TRBJ2-7, with D possibly TRBD1 on 5 matching bases. Trimming removed 6 bases from V and 0 bases from J, with 15 bases in between. CDR3 length: 14 residues. The V gene's germline CDR1 is DFQATT and CDR2 SNEGSKA (reference sequence). DNA of the CDR3: TGCAGTGCAGGCGGACACCGCCACTCCTACGAGCAGTACTTC. Protein: CSAGGHRHSYEQYF.

The sample holds many counts of this clonotype. V usage is TRBV5-1 and J usage is TRBJ2-7; possibly TRBD1 for D (5 bases). Per the germline V gene, CDR1 is SGHRS and CDR2 is YFSETQ. V lost 0 bases and J lost 0, with 10 bases in between. This CDR3 contains 15 residues. The CDR3 spells CASSLAGSLSYEQYF. The DNA of the CDR3 is TGCGCCAGCAGCTTGGCAGGGTCACTCTCCTACGAGCAGTACTTC.

The V gene is TRBV7-3, the J gene TRBJ1-3; the D is unclear. With 5 bases removed from V and 3 bases from J, the gap between germline ends came to 20 bases. Germline loops: CDR1 SGHTA, CDR2 FQGTGA. This CDR3 contains 17 residues. The CDR3 sequence: CASSPTQRLFYGNTIYF. CDR3 nucleotide sequence: TGTGCCAGCAGCCCGACACAGCGGCTGTTCTATGGAAACACCATATATTTT.

This clonotype has at least ten counts. The chain is built from TRBV5-4 and TRBJ2-3; unclear D gene. The CDR3 runs to 14 residues. With 4 bases removed from V and 4 bases from J, the gap between germline ends came to 13 bases. Germline CDR1 is SGHNT and CDR2 is YYREEE (reference sequence). CDR3 sequence (DNA): TGTGCCAGCAGCCCAAGCAAGGTTGCAGATACGCAGTATTTT. It yields the protein CASSPSKVADTQYF.